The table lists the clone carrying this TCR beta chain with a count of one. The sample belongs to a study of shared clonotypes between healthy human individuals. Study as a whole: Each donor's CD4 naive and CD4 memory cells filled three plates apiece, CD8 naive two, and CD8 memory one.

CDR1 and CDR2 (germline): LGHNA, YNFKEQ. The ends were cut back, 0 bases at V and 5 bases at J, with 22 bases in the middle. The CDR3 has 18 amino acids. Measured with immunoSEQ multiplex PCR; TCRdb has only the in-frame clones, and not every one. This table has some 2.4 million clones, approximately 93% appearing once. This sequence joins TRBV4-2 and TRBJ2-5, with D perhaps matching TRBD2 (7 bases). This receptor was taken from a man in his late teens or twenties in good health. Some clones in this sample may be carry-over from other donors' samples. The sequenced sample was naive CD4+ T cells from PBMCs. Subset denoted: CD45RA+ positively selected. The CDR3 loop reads CASSQDRAGGRRGETQYF. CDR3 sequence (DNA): TGTGCCAGCAGCCAAGATCGGGCCGGCGGGAGAAGGGGGGAGACCCAGTACTTC.